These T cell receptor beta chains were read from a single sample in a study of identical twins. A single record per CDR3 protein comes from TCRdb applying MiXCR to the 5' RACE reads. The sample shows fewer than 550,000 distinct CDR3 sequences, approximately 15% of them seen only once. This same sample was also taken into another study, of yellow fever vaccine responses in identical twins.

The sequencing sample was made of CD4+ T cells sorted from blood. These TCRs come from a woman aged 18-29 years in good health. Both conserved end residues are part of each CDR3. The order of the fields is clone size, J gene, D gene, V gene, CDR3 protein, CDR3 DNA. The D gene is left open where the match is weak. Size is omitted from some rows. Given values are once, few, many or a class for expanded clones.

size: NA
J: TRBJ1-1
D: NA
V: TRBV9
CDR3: CASSLAANTEAFF
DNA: TGTGCCAGCAGCCTCGCGGCAAACACTGAAGCTTTCTTT

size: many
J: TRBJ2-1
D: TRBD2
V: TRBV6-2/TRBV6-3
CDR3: CASRGTSNEQFF
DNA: TGTGCCAGCAGAGGGACTAGTAATGAGCAGTTCTTC

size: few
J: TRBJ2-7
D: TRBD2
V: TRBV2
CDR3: CASKYTSGGYEQYF
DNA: TGTGCCAGCAAGTATACTAGCGGGGGCTACGAGCAGTACTTC

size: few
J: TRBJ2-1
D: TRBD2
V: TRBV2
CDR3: CASSETGTSGSKQFF
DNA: TGTGCCAGCAGTGAAACAGGGACTAGCGGGAGCAAGCAGTTCTTC

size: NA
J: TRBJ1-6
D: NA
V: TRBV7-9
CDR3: CASSQKSNNSPLHF
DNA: TGTGCCAGCAGCCAGAAATCCAATAATTCACCCCTCCACTTT

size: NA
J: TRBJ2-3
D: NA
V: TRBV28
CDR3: CASTTKNTQYF
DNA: TGTGCCAGCACCACCAAGAATACGCAGTATTTT

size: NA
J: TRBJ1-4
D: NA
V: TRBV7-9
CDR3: CASSLVGEKLFF
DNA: TGTGCCAGCAGCTTAGTCGGTGAAAAACTGTTTTTT

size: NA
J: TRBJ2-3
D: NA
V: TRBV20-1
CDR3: CSASYRVTDTQYF
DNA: TGCAGTGCTAGTTACAGGGTCACAGATACGCAGTATTTT

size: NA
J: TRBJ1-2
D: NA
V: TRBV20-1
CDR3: CSARHGLNYGYTF
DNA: TGCAGTGCACGACATGGATTGAACTATGGCTACACCTTC

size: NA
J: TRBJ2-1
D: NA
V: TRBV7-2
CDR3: CASSAYRVGDHNEQFF
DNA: TGTGCCAGCAGCGCTTACAGGGTCGGTGACCACAATGAGCAGTTCTTC

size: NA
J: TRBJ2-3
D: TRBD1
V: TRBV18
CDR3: CASSRETGADTQYF
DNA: TGTGCCAGCTCACGGGAGACAGGGGCAGATACGCAGTATTTT

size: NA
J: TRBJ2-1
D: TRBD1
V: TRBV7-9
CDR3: CASSRRDRTRNEQFF
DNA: TGTGCCAGCAGCCGTCGGGACAGGACCAGAAATGAGCAGTTCTTC

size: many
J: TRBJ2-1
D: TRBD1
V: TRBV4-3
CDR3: CASSQDDRASSSYNEQFF
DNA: TGCGCCAGCAGCCAAGATGACAGGGCCAGCAGCTCCTACAATGAGCAGTTCTTC

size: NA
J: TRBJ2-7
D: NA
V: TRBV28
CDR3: CASRPDSYEQYF
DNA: TGTGCCAGCAGGCCCGACAGTTACGAGCAGTACTTC

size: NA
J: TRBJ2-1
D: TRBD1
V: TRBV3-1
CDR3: CASRLGTGDNEQFF
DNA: TGTGCCAGCAGATTGGGGACAGGGGACAATGAGCAGTTCTTC

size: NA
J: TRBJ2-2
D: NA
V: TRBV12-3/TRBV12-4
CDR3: CASSITNTNTGELFF
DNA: TGTGCCAGCAGTATTACTAATACGAACACCGGGGAGCTGTTTTTT

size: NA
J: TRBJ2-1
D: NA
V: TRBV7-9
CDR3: CASSSGSRGGTYNEQFF
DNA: TGTGCCAGCAGCTCAGGGTCCCGCGGGGGCACCTACAATGAGCAGTTCTTC

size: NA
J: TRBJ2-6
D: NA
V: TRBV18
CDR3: CASSPGASGANVLTF
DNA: TGTGCCAGCTCACCTGGAGCGAGTGGGGCCAACGTCCTGACTTTC

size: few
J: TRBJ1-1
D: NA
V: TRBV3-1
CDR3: CASSRKQGSSAEAFF
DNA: TGTGCCAGCAGCCGCAAACAGGGTTCTTCGGCTGAAGCTTTCTTT

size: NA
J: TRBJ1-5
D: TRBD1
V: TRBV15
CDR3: CATRQGIDSNQPQHF
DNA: TGTGCCACCCGACAGGGGATAGATAGCAATCAGCCCCAGCATTTT

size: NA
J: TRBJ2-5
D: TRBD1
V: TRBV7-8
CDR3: CASRRKGQGQETQYF
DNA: TGTGCCAGCAGGAGAAAAGGACAGGGCCAAGAGACCCAGTACTTC

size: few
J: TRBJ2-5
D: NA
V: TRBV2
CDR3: CASATGGETQYF
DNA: TGTGCCAGCGCAACAGGTGGAGAGACCCAGTACTTC

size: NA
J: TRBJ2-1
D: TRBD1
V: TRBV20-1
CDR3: CSASRGQGWGNEQFF
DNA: TGCAGTGCTAGCCGAGGACAGGGTTGGGGCAATGAGCAGTTCTTC

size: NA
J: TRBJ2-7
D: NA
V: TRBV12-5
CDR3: CASGVELGEQYF
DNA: TGTGCTAGTGGTGTCGAGCTCGGGGAGCAGTACTTC

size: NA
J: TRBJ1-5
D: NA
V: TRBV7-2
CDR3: CASSKDRANQPQHF
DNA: TGTGCCAGCAGTAAGGACAGAGCCAATCAGCCCCAGCATTTT

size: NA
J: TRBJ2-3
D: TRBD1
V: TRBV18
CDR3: CASSPQGAHQDTQYF
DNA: TGTGCCAGCTCACCACAGGGGGCGCATCAAGATACGCAGTATTTT

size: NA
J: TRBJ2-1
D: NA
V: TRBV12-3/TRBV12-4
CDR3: CASSISGASYNEQFF
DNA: TGTGCCAGCAGCATATCAGGGGCCTCCTACAATGAGCAGTTCTTC

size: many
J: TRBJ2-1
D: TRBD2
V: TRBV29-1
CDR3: CSVEDRGSVEQFF
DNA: TGCAGCGTTGAAGATCGCGGGAGCGTAGAGCAGTTCTTC

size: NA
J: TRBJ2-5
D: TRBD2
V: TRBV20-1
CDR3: CSALTALAGRQETQYF
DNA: TGCAGTGCCCTCACGGCACTAGCGGGACGCCAAGAGACCCAGTACTTC

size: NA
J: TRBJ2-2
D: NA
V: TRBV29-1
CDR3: CSIEVARAPLTNTGELFF
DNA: TGCAGCATTGAAGTAGCCAGGGCCCCCTTAACGAACACCGGGGAGCTGTTTTTT

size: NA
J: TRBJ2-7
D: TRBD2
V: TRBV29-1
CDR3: CSVGLRTSGYEQYF
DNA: TGCAGCGTGGGACTTAGGACTAGCGGATACGAGCAGTACTTC

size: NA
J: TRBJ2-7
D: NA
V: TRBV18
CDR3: CASSTGQRAVYEQYF
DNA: TGTGCCAGCTCAACCGGACAGCGAGCCGTCTACGAGCAGTACTTC

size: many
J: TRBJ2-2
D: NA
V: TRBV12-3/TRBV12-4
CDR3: CASSLLLKVGELFF
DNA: TGTGCCAGCAGTTTACTCCTAAAGGTCGGGGAGCTGTTTTTT

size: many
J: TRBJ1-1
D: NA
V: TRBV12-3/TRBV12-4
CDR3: CASRATGRDTEAFF
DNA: TGTGCCAGCAGAGCTACAGGGAGGGACACTGAAGCTTTCTTT

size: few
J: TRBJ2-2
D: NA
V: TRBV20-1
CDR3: CSAKKGPTGELFF
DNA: TGCAGTGCTAAAAAGGGGCCCACCGGGGAGCTGTTTTTT

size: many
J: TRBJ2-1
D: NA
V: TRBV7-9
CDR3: CASSLEVEQFF
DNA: TGTGCCAGCAGCTTAGAGGTAGAGCAGTTCTTC

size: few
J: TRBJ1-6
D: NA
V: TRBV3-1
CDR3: CASSQVQGSPLHF
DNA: TGTGCCAGCAGCCAGGTCCAGGGTTCACCCCTCCACTTT

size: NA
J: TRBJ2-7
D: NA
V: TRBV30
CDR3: CAWSVEAGPLEQYF
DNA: TGTGCCTGGAGTGTAGAAGCAGGACCACTCGAGCAGTACTTC

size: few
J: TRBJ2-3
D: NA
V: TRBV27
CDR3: CASSLGRVGITQYF
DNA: TGTGCCAGCAGTTTAGGACGGGTGGGGATTACGCAGTATTTT

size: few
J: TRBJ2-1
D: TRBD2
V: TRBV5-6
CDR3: CASSQWWRAGVNEQFF
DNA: TGTGCCAGCAGCCAATGGTGGCGAGCGGGAGTCAATGAGCAGTTCTTC

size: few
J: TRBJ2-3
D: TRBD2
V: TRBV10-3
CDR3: CAIRSGTSGGPNTDTQYF
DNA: TGTGCCATCAGGTCCGGGACTAGCGGGGGGCCTAACACAGATACGCAGTATTTT

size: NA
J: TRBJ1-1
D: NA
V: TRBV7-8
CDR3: CASSLEVGVYTEAFF
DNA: TGTGCCAGCAGCTTAGAGGTTGGAGTTTACACTGAAGCTTTCTTT

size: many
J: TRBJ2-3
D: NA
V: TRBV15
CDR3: CATSRVSSRGTDTQYF
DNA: TGTGCCACCAGCAGAGTGTCATCCAGGGGCACAGATACGCAGTATTTT